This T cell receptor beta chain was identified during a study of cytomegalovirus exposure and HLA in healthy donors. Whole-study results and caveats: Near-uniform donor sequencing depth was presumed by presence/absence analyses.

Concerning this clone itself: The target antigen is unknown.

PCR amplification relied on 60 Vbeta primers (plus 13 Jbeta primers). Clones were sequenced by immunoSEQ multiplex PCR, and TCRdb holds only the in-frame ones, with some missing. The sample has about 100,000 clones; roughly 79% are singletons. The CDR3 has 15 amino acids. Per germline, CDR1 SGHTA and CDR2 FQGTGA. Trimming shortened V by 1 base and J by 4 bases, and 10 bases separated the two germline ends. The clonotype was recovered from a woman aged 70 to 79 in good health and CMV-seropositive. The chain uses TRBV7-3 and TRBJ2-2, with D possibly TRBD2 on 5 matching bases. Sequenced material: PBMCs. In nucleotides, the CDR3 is TGTGCCAGCAGCTTAAACGGGATCAGCACCGGGGAGCTGTTTTTT. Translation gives CASSLNGISTGELFF.